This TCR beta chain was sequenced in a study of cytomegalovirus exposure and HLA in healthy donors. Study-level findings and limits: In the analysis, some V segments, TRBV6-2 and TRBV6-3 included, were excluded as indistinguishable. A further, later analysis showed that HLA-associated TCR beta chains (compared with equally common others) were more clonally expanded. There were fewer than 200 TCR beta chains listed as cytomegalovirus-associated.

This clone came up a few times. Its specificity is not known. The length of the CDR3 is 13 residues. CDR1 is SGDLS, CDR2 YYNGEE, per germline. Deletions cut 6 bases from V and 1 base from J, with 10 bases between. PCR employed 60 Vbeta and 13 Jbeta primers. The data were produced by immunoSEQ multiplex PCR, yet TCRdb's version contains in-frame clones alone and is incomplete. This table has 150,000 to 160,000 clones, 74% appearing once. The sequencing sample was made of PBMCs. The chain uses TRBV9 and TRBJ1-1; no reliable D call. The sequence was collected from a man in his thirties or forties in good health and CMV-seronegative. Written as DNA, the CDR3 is TGTGCCAGCACCCACGGGGAGAACACTGAAGCTTTCTTT. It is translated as CASTHGENTEAFF.